Presented here are 22 T cell receptor beta chains from one specimen sequenced in a study of shared clonotypes between healthy human individuals (dated by TCRdb to the early 2020s). Libraries were made using the immunoSEQ multiplex PCR assay. As stored in TCRdb, this immuneACCESS dataset retains in-frame rearrangements with V and J assigned. A fraction of the clones does not appear; measured against another copy, unresolved V genes explain less than half of the discrepancy, and the remainder lacks a known reason. In this sample the table shows about 2,500,000 clones, 90% to 95% of which occur a single time. Roughly 0.15% of the sample comes from the top ten. The source material was naive CD4+ T cells sorted from blood. The intended sense of this specimen's cell subset or site label: CD45RA+ positively selected. The receptor source for this set is a young man in good health.

This chain uses TRBV10-3 with TRBJ2-7; the match to TRBD1 covers 7 bases. Germline-derived CDR1 and CDR2 are ENHRY and SYGVKD. J gave up 1 base and V 11 bases, and 8 bases lay outside the gene matches. This CDR3 region has 13 residues. CDR3 sequence (DNA): TGTGCCGCCGGACAGGACCAATCCTACGAGCAGTACTTC. It encodes CAAGQDQSYEQYF.

Concerning this clone itself: One end of the junction varies from germline; a read error may be responsible. This rearrangement joins TRBV5-1 to TRBJ1-1; D is unresolved. CDR3 length: 15 amino acids. Germline CDR1 and CDR2: SGHRS and YFSETQ. This chain's CDR3 is CASSLGQAPNTEVFF. CDR3 coding DNA: TGCGCCAGCAGCTTGGGCCAGGCCCCGAACACTGAAGTTTTCTTT.

This sequence joins TRBV7-2 and TRBJ2-3; D is ambiguous. Trimming cost V 2 bases and J 4 bases, with 10 bases left between them. The CDR3 covers 14 residues. Germline V gene data show CDR1 as SGHTA and CDR2 as FQGNSA. This CDR3 reads CASSLSARPDTQYF. CDR3 DNA: TGTGCCAGCAGCTTATCCGCTAGACCAGATACGCAGTATTTT.

This chain joins TRBV5-1 and TRBJ2-2; possibly TRBD1 for D (6 bases). The CDR3 length is 14 residues. Germline V CDR1 and CDR2: SGHRS, YFSETQ. Trimming took off 3 bases at V and 7 bases at J, with 13 bases between the two ends. CDR3 nucleotides: TGCGCCAGCAGCTACCAACAGGGAATCGGGGAGCTGTTTTTT. As protein: CASSYQQGIGELFF.

This chain connects TRBV4-1 to TRBJ2-2; TRBD1 is a possible D gene (6 bases). From germline, CDR1 is MGHRA and CDR2 YSYEKL. The CDR3 is 15 residues long. The V and J ends lost 3 bases and 3 bases respectively, with 11 bases between them. The CDR3 loop reads CASSHGTTYTGELFF. CDR3 nucleotide sequence: TGCGCCAGCAGCCACGGGACAACATACACCGGGGAGCTGTTTTTT.

In the case of this clone: The germline gene is not matched at one end of the junction; a read error may be the cause. The rearrangement uses TRBV9 and TRBJ1-2, with D perhaps matching TRBD1 (5 bases). Germline loops: CDR1 SGDLS, CDR2 YYNGEE. The length of the CDR3 is 13 residues. The CDR3 sequence: CTSSVGPRGGYTF. The DNA for the CDR3 is TGTACCAGCAGCGTCGGGCCGAGGGGCGGCTACACCTTC.

V usage is TRBV11-2 and J usage is TRBJ2-5; 9 positions agree with TRBD2. The CDR3 has 17 amino acids. Trimming removed 5 bases from V and 2 bases from J; junction bases left unmatched: 12. Germline V lookup: CDR1 SGHAT, CDR2 FQNNGV. The CDR3: CASSPSVWRGGQETQYF. The CDR3 nucleotides are TGTGCCAGCAGCCCCTCGGTATGGCGGGGGGGGCAAGAGACCCAGTACTTC.

The chain combines TRBV2 with TRBJ2-2, with D unclear. Trimming pared 7 bases from V and 2 bases from J, leaving 8 bases between. CDR3 length: 13 residues. The V gene's germline CDR1 is SNHLY and CDR2 FYNNEI. The chain's CDR3 is CASKDPNTGELFF. CDR3 DNA: TGTGCCAGCAAGGACCCAAACACCGGGGAGCTGTTTTTT.

Concerning this clone itself: Other DNA variants within this sample encode the same CDR3. This sequence joins TRBV23-1 and TRBJ1-2; D perhaps matches TRBD1 (5 bases). TRBV23-1 is an ORF for which the function is uncertain. Trimming left V 0 bases short and J 5 bases short, with 7 bases between. The CDR3 consists of 13 residues. The CDR3 protein is CASSQSGAYGYTF. DNA for the CDR3: TGCGCCAGCAGTCAATCAGGGGCGTATGGCTACACCTTC.

This chain joins TRBV5-4 and TRBJ1-2, with D hard to call. CDR1 and CDR2 from the germline V gene are SGHNT and YYREEE (reference sequence). The CDR3 runs to 14 residues. Between the trimmed V and J ends, which lost 3 bases and 4 bases, there was a span of 13 bases. CDR3 sequence reads: CASSSAPGFYGYTF. The CDR3 DNA is TGTGCCAGCAGCTCGGCCCCGGGGTTCTATGGCTACACCTTC.

In the case of this clone: The sample has other DNA sequences that encode this CDR3 too. The chain combines TRBV18 with TRBJ1-4; D remains unclear. CDR3 length: 14 residues. Trimming took 4 bases from V and 0 from J, leaving 6 bases between them. Germline V gene sequence: CDR1 KGHSH, CDR2 LQKENI. CDR3: CASSLGATNEKLFF. The CDR3 bases are TGTGCCAGCTCACTCGGAGCAACTAATGAAAAACTGTTTTTT. The full variable domain, in which reference TRBV18 and TRBJ1-4 provide the parts outside the CDR3, is NAGVMQNPRHLVRRRGQEARLRCSPMKGHSHVYWYRQLPEEGLKFMVYLQKENIIDESGMPKERFSAEFPKEGPSILRIQQVVRGDSAAYFCASSLGATNEKLFFGSGTQLSVL.

The chain employs TRBV5-1 and TRBJ2-5; D remains unclear. The germline gives CDR1 SGHRS, CDR2 YFSETQ. CDR3 size: 13 residues. V was cut by 4 bases and J by 5 bases, with 12 bases left in between. The CDR3: CASSKGPSETQYF. The CDR3 nucleotides are TGCGCCAGCAGCAAAGGGCCTTCGGAGACCCAGTACTTC.

This clone was counted only a few times. This chain uses TRBV28 with TRBJ1-6; D possibly corresponds to TRBD1 (5 bases). The V and J ends lost 5 bases and 9 bases respectively, with 14 bases between them. The CDR3 is 14 amino acids. Germline V gene sequence: CDR1 MDHEN, CDR2 SYDVKM. CDR3 residues: CASSAKGSGSPLHF. The DNA for the CDR3 is TGTGCCAGCAGTGCGAAGGGGTCAGGTTCACCCCTCCACTTT.

This clone was recorded a few times. The V and J genes are TRBV30 and TRBJ1-1; TRBD1 is a possible D gene (5 bases). Germline loops: CDR1 GTSNPN, CDR2 SVGIG (reference sequence). V was pared by 4 bases and J by 4 bases, with 16 bases between. CDR3 length: 14 amino acids. The CDR3 is CAWNGEQGGTEAFF. The DNA of the CDR3 is TGTGCCTGGAACGGGGAGCAGGGTGGCACTGAAGCTTTCTTT.

Notes on this clone: This CDR3 is also generated by other DNA sequences in the sample. The chain recombines TRBV30 with TRBJ1-5, with TRBD1 identical over 8 bases. CDR1 and CDR2 from the germline V gene are GTSNPN and SVGIG (reference sequence). The CDR3 totals 15 residues. V gave up 2 bases and J gave up 6 bases; unmatched junction bases: 9. CDR3 in DNA: TGTGCCTGGAGTAACCGGACAGGGACCAGTCAGCCCCAGCATTTT. This translates into CAWSNRTGTSQPQHF.

The chain uses TRBV19 and TRBJ2-5; D is unclear. V lost 7 bases and J lost 1, with 16 bases in between. Germline V CDR1 and CDR2: LNHDA, SQIVND (reference sequence). CDR3 length: 15 amino acids. In nucleotides, the CDR3 is TGTGCCAGTAAGGTACCCGGTGGCACCCAAGAGACCCAGTACTTC. Its translation is CASKVPGGTQETQYF.

The chain joins TRBV10-3 to TRBJ2-3; TRBD2 matches at 12 bases. Germline V gene sequence: CDR1 ENHRY, CDR2 SYGVKD. V dropped 10 bases and J dropped 2; count of bases not matched to a gene: 7. This CDR3 region has 15 residues. The CDR3 bases are TGTGCCACCGGGGGACTAGCGGGCAACACAGATACGCAGTATTTT. Translation: CATGGLAGNTDTQYF.

This clone was seen a single time. The rearrangement uses TRBV5-8 and TRBJ1-4, with TRBD1 matching over 8 bases. The CDR3 spans 16 residues. Germline V gives CDR1 SGHTS, CDR2 YDEGEE. V shed 1 base and J 7 bases; nucleotides not matched to a gene: 9. CDR3 coding DNA: TGTGCCAGCAGCTTGCCCGGGACAGGAAGGGCTGAAAAACTGTTTTTT. It translates to CASSLPGTGRAEKLFF.

V and J are TRBV2 and TRBJ1-5; 10 positions agree with TRBD1. CDR3 length: 16 residues. CDR1 is SNHLY and CDR2 is FYNNEI in the germline V gene. The V gene end was trimmed by 8 bases and the J gene end by 0 bases; junction bases not matched to a gene: 7. CDR3 sequence: CASRTGTGDSNQPQHF. The DNA of the CDR3 is TGTGCCAGCCGTACCGGGACAGGGGATAGCAATCAGCCCCAGCATTTT.

V gene TRBV2 combines with J gene TRBJ2-7; TRBD1 matches at 12 bases. With V trimmed by 2 bases and J by 5 bases, 7 bases remained unmatched. The CDR3 loop spans 16 amino acids. Per germline, CDR1 SNHLY and CDR2 FYNNEI. The CDR3, as DNA: TGTGCCAGCAGTGAATTAGGGGACAGGGGGCGACACGAGCAGTACTTC. It translates to CASSELGDRGRHEQYF. Combining the CDR3 with reference TRBV2 and TRBJ2-7 gives the whole variable domain EPEVTQTPSHQVTQMGQEVILRCVPISNHLYFYWYRQILGQKVEFLVSFYNNEISEKSEIFDDQFSVERPDGSNFTLKIRSTKLEDSAMYFCASSELGDRGRHEQYFGPGTRLTVT.

The J gene is TRBJ2-5, the V gene TRBV30; no definite D call. TRBJ2-7 matches the DNA end more closely, so the J call is doubtful. The CDR3 covers 11 residues. Germline assignment: CDR1 GTSNPN and CDR2 SVGIG (reference sequence). This CDR3 reads CAWGKPYEQYF. CDR3 DNA sequence: TGTGCCTGGGGCAAGCCCTACGAGCAGTACTTC.

This clone is a singleton in its sample. Mismatch with germline at one junction end may stem from a read error. Written as DNA, the CDR3 is TGTGCTAGCAGCTCCAGCGGGGGGATAGCGGAGACCCAGTACTTC. This codes for CASSSSGGIAETQYF. The J gene is TRBJ2-5, the V gene TRBV7-7, with TRBD2 identical over 9 bases. The length of the CDR3 is 15 residues. Germline CDR1 and CDR2: SSHAT and FNYEAQ (reference sequence).